The clone carrying this T cell receptor (beta chain) appeared a few times. The germline CDR1 and CDR2 sequences are DFQATT and SNEGSKA (reference sequence). The CDR3 runs 15 residues. The J segment lost 9 bases and the V segment lost 3 bases, leaving 8 bases of the junction unmatched. MiXCR, applied by TCRdb to the RT-PCR reads, yields one record per CDR3 protein. Of hundreds of thousands of distinct CDR3 sequences listed, approximately 15% are singletons. This chain joins TRBV20-1 and TRBJ2-1, with TRBD2 matching 13 bases. The sequenced sample consisted of memory CD4+ T cells from blood. This clonotype originated in a female donor in good health, serving as a healthy control. The CDR3 DNA sequence: TGCAGTGCTAGTTGGACTAGCGGGAGTGGGGGTGAGCAGTTCTTC. This gives the protein CSASWTSGSGGEQFF.